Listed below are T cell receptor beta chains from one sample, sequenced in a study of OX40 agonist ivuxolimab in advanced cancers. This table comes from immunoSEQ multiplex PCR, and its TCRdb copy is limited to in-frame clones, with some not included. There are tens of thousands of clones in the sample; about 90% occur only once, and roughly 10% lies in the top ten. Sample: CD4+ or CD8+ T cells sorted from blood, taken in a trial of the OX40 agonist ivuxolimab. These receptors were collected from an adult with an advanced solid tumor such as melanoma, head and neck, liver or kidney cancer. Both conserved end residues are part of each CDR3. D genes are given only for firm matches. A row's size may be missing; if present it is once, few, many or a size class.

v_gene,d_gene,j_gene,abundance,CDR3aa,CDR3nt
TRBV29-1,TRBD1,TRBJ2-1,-,CSAGTGKRDEQFF,TGCAGCGCCGGGACAGGGAAACGCGATGAGCAGTTCTTC
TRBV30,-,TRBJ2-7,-,CAWSRDTYYEQYF,TGTGCCTGGAGCCGGGACACCTACTACGAGCAGTACTTC
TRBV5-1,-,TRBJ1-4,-,CASSPEGGNEKLFF,TGCGCCAGCAGCCCAGAGGGGGGAAATGAAAAACTGTTTTTT
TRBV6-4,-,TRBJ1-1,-,CASRDTGRAEAFF,TGTGCCAGCAGAGATACAGGGCGGGCTGAAGCTTTCTTT
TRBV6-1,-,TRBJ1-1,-,CASSPQTLNTEAFF,TGTGCCAGCAGTCCACAGACACTGAACACTGAAGCTTTCTTT
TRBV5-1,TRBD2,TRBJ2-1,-,CASSVILAGDRSEQFF,TGCGCCAGCAGCGTCATACTAGCGGGAGATCGGAGTGAGCAGTTCTTC
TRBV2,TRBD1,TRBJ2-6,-,CASSQDRAVLSGANVLTF,TGTGCCAGCAGTCAGGACAGGGCGGTCCTATCTGGGGCCAACGTCCTGACTTTC
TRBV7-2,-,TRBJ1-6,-,CASRGTAGGNSPLHF,TGTGCCAGCAGGGGGACGGCCGGTGGTAATTCACCCCTCCACTTT
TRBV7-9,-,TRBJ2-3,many,CASSPLAIVGSTDTQYF,TGTGCCAGCAGCCCCTTGGCAATCGTGGGAAGCACAGATACGCAGTATTTT
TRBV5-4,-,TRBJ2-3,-,CASSLQGSADTQYF,TGTGCCAGCAGCCTACAGGGTTCTGCAGATACGCAGTATTTT
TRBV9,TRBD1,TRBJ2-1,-,CASSANTRDRGYNEQFF,TGTGCCAGCAGCGCCAATACCCGGGACAGGGGATACAATGAGCAGTTCTTC
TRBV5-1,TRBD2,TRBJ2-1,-,CASSFDEREVNEQFF,TGCGCCAGCAGCTTTGATGAGCGGGAGGTCAATGAGCAGTTCTTC
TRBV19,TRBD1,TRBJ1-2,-,CASSLQGAQDYGYTF,TGTGCCAGTAGCCTACAGGGGGCGCAGGACTATGGCTACACCTTC
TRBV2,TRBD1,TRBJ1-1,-,CATSGTGGNTEAFF,TGTGCCACCTCCGGGACAGGGGGAAACACTGAAGCTTTCTTT
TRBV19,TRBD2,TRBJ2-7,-,CASSLLAGGTYEQYF,TGTGCCAGTAGTCTCCTCGCCGGGGGGACCTACGAGCAGTACTTC
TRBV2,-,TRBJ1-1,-,CASLRNTEAFF,TGTGCCAGCCTCAGGAACACTGAAGCTTTCTTT
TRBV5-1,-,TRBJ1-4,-,CASSLATNEKLFF,TGCGCCAGCAGCTTGGCCACTAATGAAAAACTGTTTTTT
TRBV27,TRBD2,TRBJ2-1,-,CASSSGLAGGRGYNEQFF,TGTGCCAGCAGTTCGGGACTAGCGGGAGGCCGAGGCTACAATGAGCAGTTCTTC
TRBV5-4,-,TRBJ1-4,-,CASSVTGTANEKLFF,TGTGCCAGCAGTGTAACCGGGACCGCGAATGAAAAACTGTTTTTT
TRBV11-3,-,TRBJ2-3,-,CASSLVKGRGYRDTQYF,TGTGCCAGCAGCTTAGTTAAGGGCCGGGGCTATAGGGATACGCAGTATTTT
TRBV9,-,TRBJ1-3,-,CASSSGVGNTIYF,TGTGCCAGCAGCTCTGGGGTTGGAAACACCATATATTTT
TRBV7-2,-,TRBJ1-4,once,CASSSQGSNEKLFF,TGTGCCAGCAGCTCACAGGGAAGTAATGAAAAACTGTTTTTT
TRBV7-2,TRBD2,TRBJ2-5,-,CASTKTSGRAGETQYF,TGTGCCAGCACCAAGACTAGCGGGAGGGCGGGGGAGACCCAGTACTTC
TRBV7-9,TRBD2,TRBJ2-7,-,CASSMRGTSGEQYF,TGTGCCAGCAGCATGAGGGGGACTAGCGGGGAGCAGTACTTC